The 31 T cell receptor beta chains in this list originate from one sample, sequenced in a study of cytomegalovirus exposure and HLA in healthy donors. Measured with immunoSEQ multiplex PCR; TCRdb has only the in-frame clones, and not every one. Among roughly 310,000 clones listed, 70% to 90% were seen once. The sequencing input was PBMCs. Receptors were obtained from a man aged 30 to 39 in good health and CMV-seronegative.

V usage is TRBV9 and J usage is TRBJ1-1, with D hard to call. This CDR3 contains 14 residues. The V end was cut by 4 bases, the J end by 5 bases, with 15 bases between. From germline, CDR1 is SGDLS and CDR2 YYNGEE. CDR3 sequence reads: CASSLQGLSTEAFF. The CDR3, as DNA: TGTGCCAGCAGCCTACAAGGACTGAGTACTGAAGCTTTCTTT.

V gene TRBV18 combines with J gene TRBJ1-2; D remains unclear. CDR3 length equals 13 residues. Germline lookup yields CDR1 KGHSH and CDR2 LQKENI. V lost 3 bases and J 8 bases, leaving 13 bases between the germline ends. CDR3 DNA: TGTGCCAGCTCACCCCTGACTCGGGAAGGCTACACCTTC. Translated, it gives CASSPLTREGYTF.

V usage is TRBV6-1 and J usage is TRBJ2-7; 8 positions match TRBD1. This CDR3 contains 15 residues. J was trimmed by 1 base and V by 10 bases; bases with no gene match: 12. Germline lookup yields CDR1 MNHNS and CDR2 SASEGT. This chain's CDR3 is CATSQDRAFSYEQYF. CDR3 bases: TGTGCCACCTCCCAGGACAGGGCATTTTCCTACGAGCAGTACTTC.

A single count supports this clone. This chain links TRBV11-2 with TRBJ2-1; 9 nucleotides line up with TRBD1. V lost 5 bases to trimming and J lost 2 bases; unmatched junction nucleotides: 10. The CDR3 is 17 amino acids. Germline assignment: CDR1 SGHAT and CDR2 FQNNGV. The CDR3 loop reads CASSRAPGQGTYNEQFF. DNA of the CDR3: TGTGCCAGCAGCCGAGCCCCCGGACAGGGGACCTACAATGAGCAGTTCTTC.

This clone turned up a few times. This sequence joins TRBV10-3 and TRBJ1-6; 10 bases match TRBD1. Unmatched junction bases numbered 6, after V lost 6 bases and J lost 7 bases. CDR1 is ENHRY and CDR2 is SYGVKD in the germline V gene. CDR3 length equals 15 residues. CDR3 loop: CAISTGQGGNSPLHF. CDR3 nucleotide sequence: TGTGCCATCAGCACAGGACAGGGGGGAAATTCACCCCTCCACTTT.

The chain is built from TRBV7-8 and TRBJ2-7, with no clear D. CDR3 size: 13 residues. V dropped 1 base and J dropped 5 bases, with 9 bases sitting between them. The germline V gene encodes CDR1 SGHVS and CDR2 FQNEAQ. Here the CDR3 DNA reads TGTGCCAGCAGCTTAGTACTGTTGGACGAGCAGTACTTC. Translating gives CASSLVLLDEQYF.

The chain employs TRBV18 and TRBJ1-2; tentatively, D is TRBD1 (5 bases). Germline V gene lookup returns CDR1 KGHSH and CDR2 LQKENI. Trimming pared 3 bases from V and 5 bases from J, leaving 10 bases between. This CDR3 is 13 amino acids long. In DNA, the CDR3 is TGTGCCAGCTCACCGGGACTTGGATATGGCTACACCTTC. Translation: CASSPGLGYGYTF. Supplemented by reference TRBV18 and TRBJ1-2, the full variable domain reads NAGVMQNPRHLVRRRGQEARLRCSPMKGHSHVYWYRQLPEEGLKFMVYLQKENIIDESGMPKERFSAEFPKEGPSILRIQQVVRGDSAAYFCASSPGLGYGYTFGSGTRLTVV.

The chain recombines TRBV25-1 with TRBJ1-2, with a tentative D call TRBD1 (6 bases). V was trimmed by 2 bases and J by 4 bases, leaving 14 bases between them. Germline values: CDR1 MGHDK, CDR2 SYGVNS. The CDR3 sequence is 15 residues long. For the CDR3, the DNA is TGTGCCAGCAGTGAAGCGGGAGGGGGGCTCTATGGCTACACCTTC. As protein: CASSEAGGGLYGYTF.

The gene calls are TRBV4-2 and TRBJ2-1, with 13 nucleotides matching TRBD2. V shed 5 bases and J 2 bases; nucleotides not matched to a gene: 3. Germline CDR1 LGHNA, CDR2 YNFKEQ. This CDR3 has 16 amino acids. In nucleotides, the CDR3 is TGTGCCAGCAGCTATACTAGCGGGGGGGCCTACAATGAGCAGTTCTTC. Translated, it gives CASSYTSGGAYNEQFF.

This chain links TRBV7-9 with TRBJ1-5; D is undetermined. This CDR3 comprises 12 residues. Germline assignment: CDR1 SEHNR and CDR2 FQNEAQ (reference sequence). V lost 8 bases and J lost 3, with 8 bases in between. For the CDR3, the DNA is TGTGCCAGCGGATGGGCCAATCAGCCCCAGCATTTT. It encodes CASGWANQPQHF.

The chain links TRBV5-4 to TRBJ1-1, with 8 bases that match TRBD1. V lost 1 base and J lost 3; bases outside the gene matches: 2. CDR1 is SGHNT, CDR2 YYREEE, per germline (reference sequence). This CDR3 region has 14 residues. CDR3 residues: CASSLQGAYTEAFF. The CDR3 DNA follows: TGTGCCAGCAGCTTGCAGGGGGCCTACACTGAAGCTTTCTTT.

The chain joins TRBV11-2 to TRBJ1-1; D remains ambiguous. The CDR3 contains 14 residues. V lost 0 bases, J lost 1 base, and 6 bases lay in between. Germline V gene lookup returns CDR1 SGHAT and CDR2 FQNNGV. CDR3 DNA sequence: TGTGCCAGCAGCTTAGATCGGGAGAACACTGAAGCTTTCTTT. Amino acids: CASSLDRENTEAFF.

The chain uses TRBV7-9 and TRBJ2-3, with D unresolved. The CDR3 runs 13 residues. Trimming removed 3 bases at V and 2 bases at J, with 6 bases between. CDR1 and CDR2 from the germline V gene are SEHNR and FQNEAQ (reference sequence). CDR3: CASSFGVTDTQYF. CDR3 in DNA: TGTGCCAGCAGCTTCGGAGTCACAGATACGCAGTATTTT.

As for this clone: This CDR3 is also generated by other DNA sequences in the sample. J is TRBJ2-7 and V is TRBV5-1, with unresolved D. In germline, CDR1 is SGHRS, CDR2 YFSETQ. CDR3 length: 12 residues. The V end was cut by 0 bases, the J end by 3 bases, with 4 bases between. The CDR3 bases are TGCGCCAGCAGCTTGGGAGGCTACGAGCAGTACTTC. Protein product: CASSLGGYEQYF.

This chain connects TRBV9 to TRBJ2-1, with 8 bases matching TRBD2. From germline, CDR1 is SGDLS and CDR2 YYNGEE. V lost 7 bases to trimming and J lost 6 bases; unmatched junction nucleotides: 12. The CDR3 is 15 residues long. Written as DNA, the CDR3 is TGTGCCAGCTCCTTCCGAGCGGGGGCCCTCAATGAGCAGTTCTTC. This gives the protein CASSFRAGALNEQFF.

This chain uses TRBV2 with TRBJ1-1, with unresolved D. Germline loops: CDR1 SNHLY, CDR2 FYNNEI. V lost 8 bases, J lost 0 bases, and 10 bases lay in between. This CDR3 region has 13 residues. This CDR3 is CASGLQLNTEAFF. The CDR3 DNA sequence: TGTGCCAGCGGACTACAGTTGAACACTGAAGCTTTCTTT.

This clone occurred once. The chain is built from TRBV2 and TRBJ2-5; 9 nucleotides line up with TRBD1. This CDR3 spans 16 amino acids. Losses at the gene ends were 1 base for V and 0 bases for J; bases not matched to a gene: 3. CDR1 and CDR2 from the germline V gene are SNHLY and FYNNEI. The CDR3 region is CASSEVGTGYQETQYF. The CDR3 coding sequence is TGTGCCAGCAGTGAAGTCGGGACAGGGTACCAAGAGACCCAGTACTTC. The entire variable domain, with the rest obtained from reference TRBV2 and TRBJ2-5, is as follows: EPEVTQTPSHQVTQMGQEVILRCVPISNHLYFYWYRQILGQKVEFLVSFYNNEISEKSEIFDDQFSVERPDGSNFTLKIRSTKLEDSAMYFCASSEVGTGYQETQYFGPGTRLLVL.

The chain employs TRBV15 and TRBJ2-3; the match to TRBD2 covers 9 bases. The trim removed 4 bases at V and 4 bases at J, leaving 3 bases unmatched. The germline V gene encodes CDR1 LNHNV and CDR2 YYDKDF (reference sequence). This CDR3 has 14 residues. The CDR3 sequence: CATSTGTSSDTQYF. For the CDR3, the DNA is TGTGCCACCAGCACTGGGACTAGCTCAGATACGCAGTATTTT. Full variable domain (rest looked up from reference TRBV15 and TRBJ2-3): DAMVIQNPRYQVTQFGKPVTLSCSQTLNHNVMYWYQQKSSQAPKLLFHYYDKDFNNEADTPDNFQSRRPNTSFCFLDIRSPGLGDTAMYLCATSTGTSSDTQYFGPGTRLTVL.

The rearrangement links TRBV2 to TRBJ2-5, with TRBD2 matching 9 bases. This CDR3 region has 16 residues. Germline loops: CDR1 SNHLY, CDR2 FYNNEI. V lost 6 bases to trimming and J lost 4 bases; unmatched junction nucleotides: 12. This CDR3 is CASSLGRGGLRETQYF. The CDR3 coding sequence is TGTGCCAGCAGCCTGGGGCGGGGGGGATTGAGAGAGACCCAGTACTTC.

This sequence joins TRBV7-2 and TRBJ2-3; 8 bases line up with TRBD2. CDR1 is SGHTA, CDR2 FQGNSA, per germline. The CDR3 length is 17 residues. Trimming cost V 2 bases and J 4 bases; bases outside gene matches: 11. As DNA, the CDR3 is TGTGCCAGCAGCTTAAAGTTCGGCGGGGGGCGTCCAGATACGCAGTATTTT. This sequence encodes CASSLKFGGGRPDTQYF. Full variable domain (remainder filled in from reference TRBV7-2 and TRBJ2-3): GAGVSQSPSNKVTEKGKDVELRCDPISGHTALYWYRQSLGQGLEFLIYFQGNSAPDKSGLPSDRFSAERTGGSVSTLTIQRTQQEDSAVYLCASSLKFGGGRPDTQYFGPGTRLTVL.

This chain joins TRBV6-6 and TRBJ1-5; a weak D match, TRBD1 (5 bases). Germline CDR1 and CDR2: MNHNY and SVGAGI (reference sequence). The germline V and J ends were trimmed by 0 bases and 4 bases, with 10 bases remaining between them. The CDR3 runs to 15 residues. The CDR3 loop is CASSYSDRVNQPQHF. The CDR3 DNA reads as TGTGCCAGCAGTTACTCAGACAGAGTAAATCAGCCCCAGCATTTT.

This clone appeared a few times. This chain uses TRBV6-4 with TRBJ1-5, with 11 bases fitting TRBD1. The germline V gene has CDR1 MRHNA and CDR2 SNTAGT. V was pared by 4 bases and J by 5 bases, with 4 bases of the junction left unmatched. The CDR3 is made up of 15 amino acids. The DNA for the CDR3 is TGTGCCAGCAGTGTAAGGACAGGGGGCGATCAGCCCCAGCATTTT. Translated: CASSVRTGGDQPQHF.

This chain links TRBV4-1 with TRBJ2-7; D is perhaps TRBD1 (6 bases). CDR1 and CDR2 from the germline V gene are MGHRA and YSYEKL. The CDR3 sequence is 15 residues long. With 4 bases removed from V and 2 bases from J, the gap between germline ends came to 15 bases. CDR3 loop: CASSPEGDLAYEQYF. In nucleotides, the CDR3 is TGCGCCAGCAGCCCCGAGGGGGATTTGGCCTACGAGCAGTACTTC.

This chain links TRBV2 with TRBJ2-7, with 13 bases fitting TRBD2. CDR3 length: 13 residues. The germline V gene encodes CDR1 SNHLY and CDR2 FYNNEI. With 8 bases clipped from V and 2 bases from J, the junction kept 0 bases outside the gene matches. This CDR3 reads CASGTSGAYEQYF. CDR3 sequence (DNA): TGTGCCAGCGGGACTAGCGGGGCCTACGAGCAGTACTTC.

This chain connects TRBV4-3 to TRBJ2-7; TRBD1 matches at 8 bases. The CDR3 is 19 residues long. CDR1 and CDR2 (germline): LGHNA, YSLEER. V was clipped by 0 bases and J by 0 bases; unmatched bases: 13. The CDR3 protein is CASSQETTNAGGRSYEQYF. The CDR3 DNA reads TGCGCCAGCAGCCAAGAGACCACCAACGCAGGGGGCCGCTCCTACGAGCAGTACTTC.

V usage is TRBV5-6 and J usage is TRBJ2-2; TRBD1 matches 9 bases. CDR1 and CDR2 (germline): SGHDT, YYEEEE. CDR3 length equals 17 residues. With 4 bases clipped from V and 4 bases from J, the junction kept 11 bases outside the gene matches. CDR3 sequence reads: CASSPEGQGRGTGELFF. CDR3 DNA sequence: TGTGCCAGCAGCCCCGAAGGACAGGGGAGGGGCACCGGGGAGCTGTTTTTT. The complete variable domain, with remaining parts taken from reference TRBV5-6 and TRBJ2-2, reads DAGVTQSPTHLIKTRGQQVTLRCSPKSGHDTVSWYQQALGQGPQFIFQYYEEEERQRGNFPDRFSGHQFPNYSSELNVNALLLGDSALYLCASSPEGQGRGTGELFFGEGSRLTVL.

The DNA of the CDR3 is TGTGCCGTTACAGGCGCTGGGACAGGCACTGAAGCTTTCTTT. It encodes CAVTGAGTGTEAFF. The chain couples TRBV11-2 to TRBJ1-1, with 8 bases lining up with TRBD1. Losses at the gene ends were 11 bases for V and 4 bases for J; bases not matched to a gene: 12. The germline gives CDR1 SGHAT, CDR2 FQNNGV. The CDR3 has 14 residues.

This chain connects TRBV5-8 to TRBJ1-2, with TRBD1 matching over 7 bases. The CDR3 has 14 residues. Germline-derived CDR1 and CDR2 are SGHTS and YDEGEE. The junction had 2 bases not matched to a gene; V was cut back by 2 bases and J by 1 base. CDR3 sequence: CASSFGTVNYGYTF. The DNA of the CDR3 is TGTGCCAGCAGCTTCGGGACAGTTAACTATGGCTACACCTTC.

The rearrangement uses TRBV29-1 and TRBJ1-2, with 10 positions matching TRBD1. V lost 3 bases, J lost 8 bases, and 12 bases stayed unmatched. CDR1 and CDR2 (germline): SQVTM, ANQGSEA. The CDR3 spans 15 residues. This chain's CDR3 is CSVDFSGTGVGGYTF. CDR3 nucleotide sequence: TGCAGCGTTGATTTCTCCGGGACAGGGGTAGGAGGCTACACCTTC.

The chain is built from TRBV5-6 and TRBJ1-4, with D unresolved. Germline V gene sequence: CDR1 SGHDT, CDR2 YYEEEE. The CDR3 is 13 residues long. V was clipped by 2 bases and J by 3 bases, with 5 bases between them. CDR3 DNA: TGTGCCAGCAGCTTCGGTCCTAATGAAAAACTGTTTTTT. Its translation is CASSFGPNEKLFF.

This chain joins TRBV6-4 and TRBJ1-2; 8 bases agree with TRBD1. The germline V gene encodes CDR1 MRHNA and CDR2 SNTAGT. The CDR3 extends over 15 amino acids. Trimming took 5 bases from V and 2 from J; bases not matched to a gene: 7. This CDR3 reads CASSLQGAQNYGYTF. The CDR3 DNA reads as TGTGCCAGCAGTTTGCAGGGGGCGCAAAACTATGGCTACACCTTC.